This TCR beta chain is drawn from a study of Ad26.COV2.S vaccination and SARS-CoV-2 variants. Treatment of the sample: roughly 19 received Ad26.COV2.S at low or high dose, single or two shots; roughly five received placebo; per-sample allocation not given. Specimens were obtained on day 63 following the first vaccine or placebo injection. Libraries were prepared by immunoSEQ multiplex PCR; TCRdb keeps only in-frame clonotypes and omits some of them. This table holds 300,000 to 350,000 clones, about nine tenths found once. This clonotype was sampled from a person between 18 and 60 years old who received the Ad26.COV2.S COVID-19 vaccine or a placebo. This specimen consisted of peripheral blood, obtained in a trial of Ad26.COV2.S vaccine versus placebo.

The CDR3 coding sequence is TGTGCCAGCAGCCCCTCACTCACGGGACAGGGTAACAATGAGCAGTTCTTC. This sequence encodes CASSPSLTGQGNNEQFF. V is TRBV7-9 and J is TRBJ2-1; 9 bases line up with TRBD1. The CDR3 runs to 17 residues. Germline V gene sequence: CDR1 SEHNR, CDR2 FQNEAQ (reference sequence). With V trimmed by 5 bases and J by 5 bases, 13 bases remained unmatched.